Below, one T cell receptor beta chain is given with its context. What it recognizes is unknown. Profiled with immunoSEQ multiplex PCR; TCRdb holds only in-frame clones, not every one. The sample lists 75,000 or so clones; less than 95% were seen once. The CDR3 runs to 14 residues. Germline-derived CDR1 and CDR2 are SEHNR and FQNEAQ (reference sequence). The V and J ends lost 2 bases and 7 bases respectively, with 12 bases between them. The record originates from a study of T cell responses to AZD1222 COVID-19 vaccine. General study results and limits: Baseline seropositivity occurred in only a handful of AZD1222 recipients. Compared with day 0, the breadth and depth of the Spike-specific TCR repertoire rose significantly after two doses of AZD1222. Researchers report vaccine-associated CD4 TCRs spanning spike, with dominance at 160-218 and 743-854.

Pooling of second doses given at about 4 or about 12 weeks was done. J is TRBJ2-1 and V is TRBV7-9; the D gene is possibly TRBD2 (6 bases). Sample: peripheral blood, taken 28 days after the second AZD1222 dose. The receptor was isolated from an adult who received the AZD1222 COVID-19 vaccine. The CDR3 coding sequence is TGTGCCAGCAGCTTAACTAGCTTGGCAAATGAGCAGTTCTTC. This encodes CASSLTSLANEQFF.